This T cell receptor gamma chain stems from a study of γδ T cells in repeated Plasmodium falciparum infection. General study findings and limits: Over time and infection, Vgamma9/Vdelta2+ repertoires remained highly stable and polyclonal. Malian children's Vdelta2-negative repertoires appeared more expanded and less diverse than Australians'.

J was trimmed by 2 bases and V by 3 bases; bases with no gene match: 3. The CDR3 extends over 14 amino acids. CDR1 is EGSNGY, CDR2 YDSYNSKV, per germline. Vgamma9/Vdelta2+ and Vdelta2-negative gammadelta T cells were flow-sorted from PBMC for bulk sequencing. This clone was recorded at least ten times. Its antigen is not known. It is likely a read error: a sequence one base away is far more abundant. In the same sample, other DNA sequences code for this CDR3. Each sorted gammadelta sample had TRG and TRD chains sequenced. TCRdb reprocessed the multiplex PCR reads through CATT. The sample contains around 25,000 gamma-chain clones, 3% of which appear only once.

The clonotype originates from a pool of human donors (malaria-infected and uninfected, not separated). This chain joins TRGV2 and TRGJP1. What was sequenced was gamma-delta T cells from blood. This CDR3 is CATWDFTTGWFKIF. The CDR3, as DNA: TGTGCCACCTGGGACTTCACCACTGGTTGGTTCAAGATATTT.